This T cell receptor (beta chain) emerged from a study of cytomegalovirus exposure and HLA in healthy donors. The study's findings and limits: The study found most TCR sequences rare, yet found some public TCRs in many donors.

Here immunoSEQ multiplex PCR was the method, and the copy in TCRdb shows in-frame clones only, minus some. The sample contains about 200,000 clones, about 81% of which appear only once. Trimming shortened V by 0 bases and J by 4 bases, and 8 bases separated the two germline ends. CDR1 ENHRY and CDR2 SYGVKD come from the germline V gene. This CDR3 comprises 14 residues. Regarding this clone: No antigen is known for it.

The sample taken for sequencing was PBMCs. The chain joins TRBV10-3 to TRBJ2-3, with D hard to call. The receptor was derived from a woman aged 30 to 39 in good health and CMV-seronegative. The CDR3 loop reads CAISESSGSDTQYF. As DNA, the CDR3 is TGTGCCATCAGTGAGTCGTCGGGTTCAGATACGCAGTATTTT.